Each of the 30 T cell receptor beta chains below was sequenced from the same sample in a study of T cell responses to AZD1222 COVID-19 vaccine (dated by TCRdb to about 2021). The sample's time point label, decoded: about 28 days (+/-7) after the second vaccine dose. The library was obtained by the immunoSEQ multiplex PCR assay. In its TCRdb copy, this immuneACCESS table keeps in-frame sequences only and misses some clones. Where compared with another copy, unresolved V genes explain less than half of these, and the others have no known cause. The sample records 150,000 to 200,000 clones, around 88% of which are singletons. The ten largest account for more than 9% of the sample. Sequenced material: peripheral blood, taken 28 days after the second AZD1222 dose. The receptors originated from an adult who received the AZD1222 COVID-19 vaccine.

This chain uses TRBV5-1 with TRBJ2-1; TRBD1 might be the D (5 bases). V was shortened by 0 bases and J by 8 bases, with 15 bases between the two germline ends. The CDR3 runs to 15 residues. Germline-derived CDR1 and CDR2 are SGHRS and YFSETQ. The CDR3 protein is CASSLALRAGDEQFF. Here the CDR3 DNA reads TGCGCCAGCAGCTTGGCCCTCAGGGCTGGGGATGAGCAGTTCTTC.

This chain uses TRBV7-7 with TRBJ2-3, with a possible D match to TRBD1 (5 bases). This CDR3 has 15 residues. V dropped 1 base and J dropped 1 base, with 9 bases sitting between them. Germline CDR1 is SSHAT and CDR2 is FNYEAQ (reference sequence). Here the CDR3 DNA reads TGTGCCAGCAGCTTAGATCCAGGGCGCACAGATACGCAGTATTTT. This translates into CASSLDPGRTDTQYF.

The rearrangement links TRBV9 to TRBJ2-1; unclear D gene. Per the germline V gene, CDR1 is SGDLS and CDR2 is YYNGEE. This CDR3 has 12 amino acids. Trimming took 4 bases from V and 10 from J, leaving 12 bases between them. This chain's CDR3 is CASSPTTLEQFF. CDR3 DNA: TGTGCCAGCAGCCCTACCACCTTAGAGCAGTTCTTC.

This chain joins TRBV4-2 and TRBJ1-2; 9 nucleotides line up with TRBD1. Germline V CDR1 and CDR2: LGHNA, YNFKEQ. The CDR3 consists of 16 residues. Trimming removed 1 base from V and 8 bases from J; junction bases left unmatched: 11. CDR3: CASSQARDREPNGYTF. Here the CDR3 DNA reads TGTGCCAGCAGCCAAGCCCGGGACAGGGAACCTAACGGCTACACCTTC.

This chain joins TRBV6-6 and TRBJ1-4, with D perhaps matching TRBD1 (5 bases). Germline V gene data show CDR1 as MNHNY and CDR2 as SVGAGI (reference sequence). This CDR3 has 15 residues. V was shortened by 6 bases and J by 4 bases, with 15 bases between the two germline ends. CDR3 residues: CASSLAQGINEKLFF. The CDR3 DNA reads as TGTGCCAGCAGCCTCGCTCAGGGAATTAATGAAAAACTGTTTTTT.

This clone was recorded only once. The chain links TRBV19 to TRBJ1-4; TRBD1 aligns across 10 bases. Per the germline V gene, CDR1 is LNHDA and CDR2 is SQIVND (reference sequence). The CDR3 runs 17 residues. J was trimmed by 4 bases and V by 4 bases; bases with no gene match: 9. CDR3 bases: TGTGCCAGTAGTACCCCTCGACAGGGGGCCGGTAATGAAAAACTGTTTTTT. It codes for CASSTPRQGAGNEKLFF.

The CDR3, as DNA: TGTGCCAGCAGTTCCTGGACAGGGATTAGCAATCAGCCCCAGCATTTT. As protein: CASSSWTGISNQPQHF. The V and J genes are TRBV5-8 and TRBJ1-5, with 8 bases matching TRBD1. The length of the CDR3 is 16 residues. V was clipped by 5 bases and J by 0 bases; unmatched bases: 7. Germline CDR1 SGHTS, CDR2 YDEGEE. Together with reference TRBV5-8 and TRBJ1-5, the CDR3 gives the full variable domain: EAGVTQSPTHLIKTRGQQATLRCSPISGHTSVYWYQQALGLGLQFLLWYDEGEERNRGNFPPRFSGRQFPNYSSELNVNALELEDSALYLCASSSWTGISNQPQHFGDGTRLSIL.

The rearrangement uses TRBV13 and TRBJ2-3; 10 bases map to TRBD2. The CDR3 sequence is 15 residues long. CDR1 is PRHDT, CDR2 FYEKMQ, per germline (reference sequence). With 8 bases clipped from V and 2 bases from J, the junction kept 7 bases outside the gene matches. The CDR3 here is CASEFGLADTDTQYF. The CDR3 DNA reads as TGTGCCAGCGAATTTGGACTAGCGGACACAGATACGCAGTATTTT.

The chain couples TRBV5-4 to TRBJ2-5, with 8 bases fitting TRBD1. Per germline, CDR1 SGHNT and CDR2 YYREEE (reference sequence). The CDR3 is made up of 15 amino acids. Trimming removed 3 bases from V and 7 bases from J; junction bases left unmatched: 11. CDR3 sequence: CASSSGQGGLGTQYF. The DNA for the CDR3 is TGTGCCAGCAGCTCCGGACAGGGAGGTCTAGGGACCCAGTACTTC.

The DNA of the CDR3 is TGTGCCAGTAGTCCGGGACAGGATGGCTATGGCTACACCTTC. The encoded protein is CASSPGQDGYGYTF. The rearrangement links TRBV19 to TRBJ1-2; 8 nucleotides line up with TRBD1. This CDR3 is 14 amino acids long. The germline gives CDR1 LNHDA, CDR2 SQIVND (reference sequence). After removal of 5 bases from V and 4 bases from J, the junction contained 6 bases not matched to a gene. Supplemented by reference TRBV19 and TRBJ1-2, the full variable domain reads DGGITQSPKYLFRKEGQNVTLSCEQNLNHDAMYWYRQDPGQGLRLIYYSQIVNDFQKGDIAEGYSVSREKKESFPLTVTSAQKNPTAFYLCASSPGQDGYGYTFGSGTRLTVV.

The chain couples TRBV30 to TRBJ1-5, with TRBD1 matching 7 bases. CDR3 length: 14 amino acids. In germline, CDR1 is GTSNPN, CDR2 SVGIG (reference sequence). Unmatched junction bases numbered 5, after V lost 0 bases and J lost 6 bases. DNA of the CDR3: TGTGCCTGGAGTGTAAGGTCAGGGGGTCAGCCCCAGCATTTT. Translating gives CAWSVRSGGQPQHF.

V is TRBV5-6 and J is TRBJ1-5; D is perhaps TRBD1 (6 bases). Germline V gene lookup returns CDR1 SGHDT and CDR2 YYEEEE. Trimming shortened V by 0 bases and J by 3 bases, and 13 bases separated the two germline ends. CDR3 size: 16 residues. The CDR3 DNA is TGTGCCAGCAGCTTGGGCCCAGGGGTCCTCAATCAGCCCCAGCATTTT. It specifies CASSLGPGVLNQPQHF.

V gene TRBV6-6 combines with J gene TRBJ1-5; possibly TRBD1 for D (5 bases). The germline V gene has CDR1 MNHNY and CDR2 SVGAGI (reference sequence). Trimming cost V 5 bases and J 5 bases, with 10 bases left between them. This CDR3 spans 13 amino acids. The CDR3, as DNA: TGTGCCAGCAGTCCTCAGGGATATCAGCCCCAGCATTTT. Residues: CASSPQGYQPQHF.

This chain links TRBV15 with TRBJ1-3, with 7 nucleotides matching TRBD1. Germline V gene data show CDR1 as LNHNV and CDR2 as YYDKDF (reference sequence). Trimming removed 2 bases from V and 4 bases from J; junction bases left unmatched: 11. The CDR3 spans 17 residues. The CDR3 bases are TGTGCCACCAGCAGAAATTCGACAGGGCTTAAAGGAAACACCATATATTTT. Encoded protein: CATSRNSTGLKGNTIYF.

The J gene is TRBJ2-2, the V gene TRBV9; D is unclear. The CDR3 runs to 14 residues. V was cut by 0 bases and J by 1 base, with 4 bases left in between. CDR1 and CDR2 (germline): SGDLS, YYNGEE. Written as DNA, the CDR3 is TGTGCCAGCAGCGTAGTACAGAACACCGGGGAGCTGTTTTTT. Protein: CASSVVQNTGELFF. Filled out from reference TRBV9 and TRBJ2-2, the complete variable domain reads DSGVTQTPKHLITATGQRVTLRCSPRSGDLSVYWYQQSLDQGLQFLIQYYNGEERAKGNILERFSAQQFPDLHSELNLSSLELGDSALYFCASSVVQNTGELFFGEGSRLTVL.

J is TRBJ2-7 and V is TRBV18, with TRBD1 matching 12 bases. Trimming at V came to 3 bases and at J to 3 bases, leaving 15 bases not matched to a gene. Germline CDR1 reads KGHSH; CDR2 reads LQKENI. This CDR3 is 19 amino acids long. The CDR3 loop is CASSPFPGQGARPFYEQYF. The CDR3 nucleotides are TGTGCCAGCTCACCTTTCCCGGGACAGGGGGCTCGCCCTTTCTACGAGCAGTACTTC.

This clone is a singleton in its sample. The CDR3 bases are TGTGCCAGCAGCTTAAGGGGGAGAGGGCAGCCCCAGCATTTT. Encoded protein: CASSLRGRGQPQHF. The chain joins TRBV7-2 to TRBJ1-5; a weak D match, TRBD1 (6 bases). The CDR3 runs to 14 residues. Germline V gene sequence: CDR1 SGHTA, CDR2 FQGNSA. V was cut by 2 bases and J by 7 bases, with 12 bases left in between.

This clone was recorded a few times. V gene TRBV7-2 combines with J gene TRBJ1-1; 7 bases are shared with TRBD1. Germline V gene lookup returns CDR1 SGHTA and CDR2 FQGNSA. With V trimmed by 2 bases and J by 0 bases, 3 bases remained unmatched. This CDR3 region has 15 residues. The DNA of the CDR3 is TGTGCCAGCAGCTTAAGGGGGCTTGTGAACACTGAAGCTTTCTTT. Its translation is CASSLRGLVNTEAFF.

A note on this clone: The same CDR3 arises from other DNA sequences in this sample as well. The chain uses TRBV19 and TRBJ1-1; no clear D gene. The ends were cut back, 6 bases at V and 1 base at J, with 9 bases in the middle. Germline lookup yields CDR1 LNHDA and CDR2 SQIVND (reference sequence). This CDR3 has 13 residues. In nucleotides, the CDR3 is TGTGCCAGTAGCATAAATAGGAACACTGAAGCTTTCTTT. Amino acid sequence: CASSINRNTEAFF. Using reference TRBV19 and TRBJ1-1 for the parts outside the CDR3, the full variable domain is DGGITQSPKYLFRKEGQNVTLSCEQNLNHDAMYWYRQDPGQGLRLIYYSQIVNDFQKGDIAEGYSVSREKKESFPLTVTSAQKNPTAFYLCASSINRNTEAFFGQGTRLTVV.

This clone was seen a single time. V gene TRBV19 combines with J gene TRBJ1-3; the D is unclear. Germline-derived CDR1 and CDR2 are LNHDA and SQIVND (reference sequence). This CDR3 has 14 residues. V lost 7 bases and J lost 4, with 14 bases in between. The CDR3 sequence is CASKSSSDGNTIYF. The CDR3, as DNA: TGTGCCAGTAAAAGCTCTAGCGACGGAAACACCATATATTTT.

This chain joins TRBV6-1 and TRBJ1-2; D remains unclear. CDR1 MNHNS and CDR2 SASEGT come from the germline V gene. The V end was cut by 0 bases, the J end by 5 bases, with 10 bases between. The CDR3 is 14 residues long. The CDR3 nucleotides read TGTGCCAGCAGTGAAGCGCAGGTTCCTTATGGCTACACCTTC. Translated, it gives CASSEAQVPYGYTF.

This clone showed up just a few times. The chain joins TRBV6-4 to TRBJ1-2, with TRBD1 as a possible D gene (5 bases). With 3 bases removed from V and 3 bases from J, the gap between germline ends came to 8 bases. CDR1 is MRHNA, CDR2 SNTAGT, per germline. The CDR3 has 13 amino acids. The CDR3 DNA reads as TGTGCCAGCAGTGATGGGGGTTACTATGGCTACACCTTC. Translated: CASSDGGYYGYTF.

CDR3 amino acids: CASSQDVQLNTEAFF. As DNA, the CDR3 is TGTGCCAGCAGCCAAGATGTACAACTGAACACTGAAGCTTTCTTT. The chain has TRBV14 and TRBJ1-1; D remains ambiguous. The CDR3 spans 15 residues. Germline CDR1 reads SGHDN; CDR2 reads FVKESK. The V end lost 0 bases, the J end lost 0 bases, and 8 bases lay between the germline ends.

The genes are TRBV19 and TRBJ2-6; D is undetermined. Looked up from germline, CDR1 is LNHDA and CDR2 is SQIVND (reference sequence). The CDR3 runs to 18 residues. The V end was cut by 4 bases, the J end by 2 bases, with 18 bases between. CDR3 region: CASSTRQPGPTGANVLTF. In nucleotides, the CDR3 is TGTGCCAGTAGTACAAGACAACCGGGCCCTACTGGGGCCAACGTCCTGACTTTC.

The gene calls are TRBV19 and TRBJ1-4; D is unresolved. V was trimmed by 6 bases and J by 4 bases, leaving 15 bases between them. Germline values: CDR1 LNHDA, CDR2 SQIVND (reference sequence). This CDR3 region has 15 residues. The CDR3 reads CASRKSQPHNEKLFF. Written as DNA, the CDR3 is TGTGCCAGTAGGAAAAGCCAACCCCATAATGAAAAACTGTTTTTT.

V and J are TRBV15 and TRBJ2-5; TRBD1 might be the D (5 bases). CDR1 and CDR2 from the germline V gene are LNHNV and YYDKDF (reference sequence). The CDR3 is 15 amino acids. V lost 0 bases to trimming and J lost 4 bases, with 12 bases between them. CDR3 nucleotides: TGTGCCACCAGCAGAGAAATTGGGGCTAGAGAGACCCAGTACTTC. This gives the protein CATSREIGARETQYF.

The CDR3 sequence is CASSFGRGNQPQHF. The CDR3, as DNA: TGTGCCAGCAGTTTCGGCAGGGGCAATCAGCCCCAGCATTTT. This sequence joins TRBV27 and TRBJ1-5; maybe TRBD1 (5 bases). Germline CDR1 MNHEY, CDR2 SMNVEV (reference sequence). Trimming left V 3 bases short and J 2 bases short, with 8 bases between. The CDR3 is made up of 14 amino acids.

Written as DNA, the CDR3 is TGCGCCAGCAGCCAACCTACGGACAGGGCCGATGCTAACTATGGCTACACCTTC. Residues: CASSQPTDRADANYGYTF. The chain combines TRBV4-1 with TRBJ1-2; TRBD1 aligns across 8 bases. The germline V gene encodes CDR1 MGHRA and CDR2 YSYEKL. The CDR3 length is 18 residues. Trimming removed 2 bases from V and 0 bases from J; junction bases left unmatched: 11.

The chain carries TRBV29-1 and TRBJ2-1; 8 positions match TRBD1. The germline gives CDR1 SQVTM, CDR2 ANQGSEA. The CDR3 runs 16 residues. The trim removed 7 bases at V and 0 bases at J, leaving 11 bases unmatched. The CDR3 spells CSAKRTGTSSYNEQFF. CDR3 nucleotides: TGCAGCGCCAAACGGACAGGGACCAGCTCCTACAATGAGCAGTTCTTC.

This clone showed up just once. V is TRBV19 and J is TRBJ2-2, with D perhaps TRBD1 (5 bases). Trimming cost V 5 bases and J 0 bases, with 16 bases left between them. Per germline, CDR1 LNHDA and CDR2 SQIVND (reference sequence). The CDR3 is made up of 17 amino acids. CDR3 sequence: CASSPGQRVANTGELFF. CDR3 DNA sequence: TGTGCCAGTAGTCCAGGACAACGGGTCGCGAACACCGGGGAGCTGTTTTTT. Drawing the rest from reference TRBV19 and TRBJ2-2, the complete variable domain is DGGITQSPKYLFRKEGQNVTLSCEQNLNHDAMYWYRQDPGQGLRLIYYSQIVNDFQKGDIAEGYSVSREKKESFPLTVTSAQKNPTAFYLCASSPGQRVANTGELFFGEGSRLTVL.